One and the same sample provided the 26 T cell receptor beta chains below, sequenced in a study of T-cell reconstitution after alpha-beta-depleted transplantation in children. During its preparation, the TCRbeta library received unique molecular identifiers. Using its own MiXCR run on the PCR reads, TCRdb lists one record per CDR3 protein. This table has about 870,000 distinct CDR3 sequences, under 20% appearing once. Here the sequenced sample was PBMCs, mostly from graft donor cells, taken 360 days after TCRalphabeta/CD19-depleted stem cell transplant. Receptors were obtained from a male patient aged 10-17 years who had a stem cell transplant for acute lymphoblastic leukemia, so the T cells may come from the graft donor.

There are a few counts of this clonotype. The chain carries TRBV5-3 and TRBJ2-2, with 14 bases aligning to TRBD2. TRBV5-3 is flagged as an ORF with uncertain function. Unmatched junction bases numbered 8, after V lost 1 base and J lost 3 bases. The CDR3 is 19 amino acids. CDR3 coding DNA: TGTGCCAGAAGCTTGACGGGACTAGCGGGAGTAGGGGACACCGGGGAGCTGTTTTTT. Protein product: CARSLTGLAGVGDTGELFF.

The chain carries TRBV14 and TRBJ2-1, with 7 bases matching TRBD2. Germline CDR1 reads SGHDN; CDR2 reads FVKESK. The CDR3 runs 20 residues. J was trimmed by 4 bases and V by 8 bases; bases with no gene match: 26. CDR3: CASGTLVRTGGSIKYNEQFF. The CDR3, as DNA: TGTGCCAGCGGGACCCTTGTCCGGACTGGCGGGAGCATAAAATACAATGAGCAGTTCTTC.

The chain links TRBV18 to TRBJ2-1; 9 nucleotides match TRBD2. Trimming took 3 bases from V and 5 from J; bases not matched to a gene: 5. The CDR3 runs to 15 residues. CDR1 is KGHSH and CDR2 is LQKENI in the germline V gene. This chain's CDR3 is CASSPLAGEHNEQFF. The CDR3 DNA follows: TGTGCCAGCTCACCCTTAGCGGGAGAACACAATGAGCAGTTCTTC.

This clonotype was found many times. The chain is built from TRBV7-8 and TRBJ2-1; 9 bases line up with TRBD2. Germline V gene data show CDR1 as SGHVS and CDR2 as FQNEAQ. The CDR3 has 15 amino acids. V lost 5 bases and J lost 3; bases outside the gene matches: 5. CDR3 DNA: TGTGCCAGCAGCCCTCGGACTAGCGTCTACAATGAGCAGTTCTTC. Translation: CASSPRTSVYNEQFF.

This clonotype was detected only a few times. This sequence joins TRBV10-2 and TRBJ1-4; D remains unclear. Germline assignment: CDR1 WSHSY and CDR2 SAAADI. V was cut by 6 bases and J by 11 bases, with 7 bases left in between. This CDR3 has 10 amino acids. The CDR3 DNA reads TGCGCCAGCAGGGCGGGGAAACTGTTTTTT. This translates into CASRAGKLFF.

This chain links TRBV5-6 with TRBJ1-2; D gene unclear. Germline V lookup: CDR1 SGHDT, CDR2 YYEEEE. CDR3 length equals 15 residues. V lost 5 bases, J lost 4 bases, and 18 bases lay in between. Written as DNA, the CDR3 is TGTGCCAGCAGACGTTCGACCGTAAAGGGCTATGGCTACACCTTC. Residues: CASRRSTVKGYGYTF.

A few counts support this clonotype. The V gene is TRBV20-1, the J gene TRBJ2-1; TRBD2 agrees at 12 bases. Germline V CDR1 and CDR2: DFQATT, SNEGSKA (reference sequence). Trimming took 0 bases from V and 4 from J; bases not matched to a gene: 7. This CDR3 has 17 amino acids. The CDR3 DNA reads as TGCAGTGCTAGAGATCAGGGTCTAGCGGGAGGGTACAATGAGCAGTTCTTC. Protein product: CSARDQGLAGGYNEQFF.

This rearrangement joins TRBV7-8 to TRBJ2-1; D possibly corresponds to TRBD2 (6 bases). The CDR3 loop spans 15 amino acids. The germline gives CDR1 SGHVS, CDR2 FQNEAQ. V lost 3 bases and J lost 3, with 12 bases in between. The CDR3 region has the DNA TGTGCCAGCAGCTTCCTGGGGAGGAACTACAATGAGCAGTTCTTC. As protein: CASSFLGRNYNEQFF.

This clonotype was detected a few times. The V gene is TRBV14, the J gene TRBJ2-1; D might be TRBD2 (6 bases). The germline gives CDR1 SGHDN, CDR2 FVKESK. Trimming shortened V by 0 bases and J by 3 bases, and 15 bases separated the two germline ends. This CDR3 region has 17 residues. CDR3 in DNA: TGTGCCAGCAGCCAAGATCTTGGCGGGAAGGTCTACAATGAGCAGTTCTTC. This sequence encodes CASSQDLGGKVYNEQFF.

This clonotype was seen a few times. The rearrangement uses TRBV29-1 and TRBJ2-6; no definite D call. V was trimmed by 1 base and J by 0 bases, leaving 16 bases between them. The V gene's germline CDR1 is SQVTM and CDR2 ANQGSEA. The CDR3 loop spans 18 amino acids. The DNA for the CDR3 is TGCAGCGTTGAAGCTGCGGCAGTCCCTCGCTCTGGGGCCAACGTCCTGACTTTC. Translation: CSVEAAAVPRSGANVLTF.

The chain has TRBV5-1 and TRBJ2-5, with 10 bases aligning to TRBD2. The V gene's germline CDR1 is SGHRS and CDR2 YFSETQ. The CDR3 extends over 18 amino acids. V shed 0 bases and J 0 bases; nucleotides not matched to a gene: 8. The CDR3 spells CASSLGSSGSPYQETQYF. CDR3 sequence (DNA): TGCGCCAGCAGCTTGGGTTCTAGCGGGAGCCCGTACCAAGAGACCCAGTACTTC.

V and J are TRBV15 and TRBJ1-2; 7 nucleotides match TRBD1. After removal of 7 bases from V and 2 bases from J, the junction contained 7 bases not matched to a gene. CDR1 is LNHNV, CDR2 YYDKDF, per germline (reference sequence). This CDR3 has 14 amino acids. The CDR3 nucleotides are TGTGCCACCAAGGACAGGAGAACAAACTATGGCTACACCTTC. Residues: CATKDRRTNYGYTF.

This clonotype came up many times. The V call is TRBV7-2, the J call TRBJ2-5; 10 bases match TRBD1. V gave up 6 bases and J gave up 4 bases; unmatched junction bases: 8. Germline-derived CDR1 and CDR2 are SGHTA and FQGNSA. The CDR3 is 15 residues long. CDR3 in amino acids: CASRLLTGGLETQYF. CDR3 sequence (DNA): TGTGCCAGCAGGCTGCTGACAGGGGGCCTAGAGACCCAGTACTTC.

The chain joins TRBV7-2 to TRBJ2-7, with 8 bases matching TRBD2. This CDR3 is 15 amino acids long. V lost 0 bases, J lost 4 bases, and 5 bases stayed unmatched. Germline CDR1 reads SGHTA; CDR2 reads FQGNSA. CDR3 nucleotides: TGTGCCAGCAGCTTAGCGACGGGACTAGGGTACGAGCAGTACTTC. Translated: CASSLATGLGYEQYF.

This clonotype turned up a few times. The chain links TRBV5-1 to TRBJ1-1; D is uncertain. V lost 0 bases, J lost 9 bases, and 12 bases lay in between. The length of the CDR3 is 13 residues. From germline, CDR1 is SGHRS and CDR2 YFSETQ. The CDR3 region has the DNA TGCGCCAGCAGCTTGGGGGCGGGGAGAAAAGCTTTCTTT. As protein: CASSLGAGRKAFF. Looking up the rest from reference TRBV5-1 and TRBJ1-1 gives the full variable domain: KAGVTQTPRYLIKTRGQQVTLSCSPISGHRSVSWYQQTPGQGLQFLFEYFSETQRNKGNFPGRFSGRQFSNSRSEMNVSTLELGDSALYLCASSLGAGRKAFFGQGTRLTVV.

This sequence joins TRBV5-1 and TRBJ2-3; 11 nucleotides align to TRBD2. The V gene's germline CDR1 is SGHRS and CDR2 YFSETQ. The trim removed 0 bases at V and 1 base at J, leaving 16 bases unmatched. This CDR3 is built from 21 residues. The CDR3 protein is CASSLVPILAGATVGTDTQYF. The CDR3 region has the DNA TGCGCCAGCAGCTTGGTCCCCATACTAGCGGGAGCGACAGTGGGCACAGATACGCAGTATTTT.

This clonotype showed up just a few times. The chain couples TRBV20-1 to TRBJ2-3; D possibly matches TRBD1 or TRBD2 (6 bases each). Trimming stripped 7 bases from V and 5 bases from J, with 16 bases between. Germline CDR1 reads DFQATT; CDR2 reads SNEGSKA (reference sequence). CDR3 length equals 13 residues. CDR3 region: CSGGGTLRDTQYF. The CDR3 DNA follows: TGCAGTGGAGGGGGGACGCTGAGAGATACGCAGTATTTT.

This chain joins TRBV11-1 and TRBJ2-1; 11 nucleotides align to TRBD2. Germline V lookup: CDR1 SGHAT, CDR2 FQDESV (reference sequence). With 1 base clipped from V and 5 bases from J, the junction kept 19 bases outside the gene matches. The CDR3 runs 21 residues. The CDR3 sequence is CASSLGLLAGGRGRMDNEQFF. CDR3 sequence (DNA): TGTGCCAGCAGCTTAGGATTGCTAGCGGGAGGAAGGGGAAGGATGGACAATGAGCAGTTCTTC.

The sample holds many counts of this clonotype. The CDR3 loop is CASSLGGTGNLETQYF. The CDR3 nucleotides are TGCGCCAGCAGCTTGGGGGGAACAGGGAATTTGGAGACCCAGTACTTC. This chain connects TRBV5-1 to TRBJ2-5; tentative D call: TRBD1 (6 bases). V dropped 0 bases and J dropped 5 bases, with 17 bases sitting between them. This CDR3 contains 16 residues. The germline V gene encodes CDR1 SGHRS and CDR2 YFSETQ.

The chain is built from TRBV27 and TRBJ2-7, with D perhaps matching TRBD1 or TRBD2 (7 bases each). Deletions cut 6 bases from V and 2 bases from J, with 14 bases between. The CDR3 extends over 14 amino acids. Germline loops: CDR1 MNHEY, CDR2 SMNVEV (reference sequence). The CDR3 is CASSPGGDTYEQYF. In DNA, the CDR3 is TGTGCCAGCAGCCCAGGGGGGGATACCTACGAGCAGTACTTC.

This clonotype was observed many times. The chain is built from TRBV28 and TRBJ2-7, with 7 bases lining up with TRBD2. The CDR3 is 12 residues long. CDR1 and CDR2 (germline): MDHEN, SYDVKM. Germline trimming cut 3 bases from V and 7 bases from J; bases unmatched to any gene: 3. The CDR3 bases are TGTGCCAGCAGTTTGGCACTAGCGGAGCAGTACTTC. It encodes CASSLALAEQYF.

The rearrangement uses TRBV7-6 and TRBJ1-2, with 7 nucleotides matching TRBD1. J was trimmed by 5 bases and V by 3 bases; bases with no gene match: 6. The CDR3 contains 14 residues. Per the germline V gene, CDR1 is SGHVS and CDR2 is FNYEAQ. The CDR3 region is CASSLGQPGYGYTF. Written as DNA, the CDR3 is TGTGCCAGCAGCTTGGGACAGCCGGGGTATGGCTACACCTTC.

In DNA, the CDR3 is TGTGCCAGCAGCTTAAGTTCCGCCCCTAGTCAGCCCCAGCATTTT. Translation gives CASSLSSAPSQPQHF. This chain connects TRBV7-2 to TRBJ1-5; D gene unclear. The CDR3 totals 15 residues. The germline V gene has CDR1 SGHTA and CDR2 FQGNSA. V was trimmed by 2 bases and J by 6 bases, leaving 14 bases between them.

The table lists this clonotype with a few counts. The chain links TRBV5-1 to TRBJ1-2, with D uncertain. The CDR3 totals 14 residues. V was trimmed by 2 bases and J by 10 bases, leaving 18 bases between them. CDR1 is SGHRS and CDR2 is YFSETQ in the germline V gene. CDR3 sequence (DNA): TGCGCCAGCAGCTTAAACAAGGCGTCCCCCTACTACACCTTC. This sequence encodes CASSLNKASPYYTF.

Here the CDR3 reads CASSFLDSRKAFF. The CDR3 nucleotides are TGTGCCAGCAGTTTCCTGGACAGCCGAAAAGCTTTCTTT. The chain carries TRBV27 and TRBJ1-1; D is perhaps TRBD1 (6 bases). The CDR3 runs 13 residues. Trimming stripped 3 bases from V and 9 bases from J, with 14 bases between. CDR1 MNHEY and CDR2 SMNVEV come from the germline V gene (reference sequence).

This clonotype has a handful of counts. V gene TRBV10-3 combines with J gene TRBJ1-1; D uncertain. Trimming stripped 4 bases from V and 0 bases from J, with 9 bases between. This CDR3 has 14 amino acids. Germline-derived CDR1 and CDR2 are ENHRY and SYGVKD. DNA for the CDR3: TGTGCCATCAGTGTCGAGGGTCTGAACACTGAAGCTTTCTTT. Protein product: CAISVEGLNTEAFF.